One and the same sample provided the 27 T cell receptor beta chains below, sequenced in a study of blood T cells in healthy people across ages. It was with a sample-barcoded 5' primer and a J-beta primer mix that a second PCR of roughly 7 to 12 cycles was run. TCRdb reprocessed the 5' RACE reads with MiXCR, giving one entry per CDR3 protein. The sample lists approximately 830,000 distinct CDR3 sequences; around 68% were seen once. The sequenced material came from blood. The source is a young man in good health.

The chain carries TRBV2 and TRBJ2-1, with D unresolved. The germline V gene encodes CDR1 SNHLY and CDR2 FYNNEI. Between the trimmed V and J ends, which lost 6 bases and 3 bases, there was a span of 12 bases. The CDR3 is 14 residues long. CDR3 in amino acids: CASRPRLLYNEQFF. In nucleotides, the CDR3 is TGTGCCAGCAGGCCTAGGCTCCTCTACAATGAGCAGTTCTTC.

The chain combines TRBV9 with TRBJ2-1; the D gene could be TRBD1 or TRBD2 (5 bases each). Trimming shortened V by 3 bases and J by 8 bases, and 9 bases separated the two germline ends. The CDR3 is made up of 12 amino acids. Germline-derived CDR1 and CDR2 are SGDLS and YYNGEE. The DNA of the CDR3 is TGTGCCAGCAGCGACGGGGCAGATGAGCAGTTCTTC. Protein sequence: CASSDGADEQFF. The entire variable domain, with the rest obtained from reference TRBV9 and TRBJ2-1, is as follows: DSGVTQTPKHLITATGQRVTLRCSPRSGDLSVYWYQQSLDQGLQFLIQYYNGEERAKGNILERFSAQQFPDLHSELNLSSLELGDSALYFCASSDGADEQFFGPGTRLTVL.

This chain's CDR3 is CASSTSGTYYEQYF. DNA of the CDR3: TGTGCCAGCAGCACGAGCGGGACATACTACGAGCAGTACTTC. This chain links TRBV11-2 with TRBJ2-7; D is possibly TRBD2 (7 bases). In germline, CDR1 is SGHAT, CDR2 FQNNGV. This CDR3 comprises 14 residues. V lost 5 bases, J lost 3 bases, and 14 bases lay in between.

This chain connects TRBV5-5 to TRBJ2-4; D unresolved. Trimming cost V 4 bases and J 13 bases, with 21 bases left between them. Germline loops: CDR1 SGHKS, CDR2 YYEKEE (reference sequence). CDR3 length: 14 amino acids. This chain's CDR3 is CASSLPALGREQYF. CDR3 DNA: TGTGCCAGCAGCCTCCCGGCCCTAGGTCGTGAGCAGTACTTC. Filled out from reference TRBV5-5 and TRBJ2-4, the complete variable domain reads DAGVTQSPTHLIKTRGQQVTLRCSPISGHKSVSWYQQVLGQGPQFIFQYYEKEERGRGNFPDRFSARQFPNYSSELNVNALLLGDSALYLCASSLPALGREQYFGAGTRLSVL.

This chain joins TRBV19 and TRBJ2-1, with D unresolved. V was shortened by 1 base and J by 9 bases, with 13 bases between the two germline ends. Germline CDR1 LNHDA, CDR2 SQIVND (reference sequence). This CDR3 region has 14 residues. CDR3 coding DNA: TGTGCCAGTAGTATAGCTCCTGCGTTGAGTGAGCAGTTCTTC. It specifies CASSIAPALSEQFF.

The chain joins TRBV9 to TRBJ1-2, with 9 positions matching TRBD1. From germline, CDR1 is SGDLS and CDR2 YYNGEE. Unmatched junction bases numbered 8, after V lost 4 bases and J lost 4 bases. The CDR3 length is 15 residues. The CDR3 spells CASSPRTGDSYGYTF. The CDR3 bases are TGTGCCAGCAGCCCCCGGACAGGGGATTCCTATGGCTACACCTTC.

This chain connects TRBV29-1 to TRBJ1-2; TRBD1 matches 10 bases. CDR1 and CDR2 (germline): SQVTM, ANQGSEA. The CDR3 loop spans 13 amino acids. V lost 8 bases, J lost 8 bases, and 11 bases stayed unmatched. The DNA for the CDR3 is TGCAGCTCATCGACAGGGGGCGCGGAGGGCTACACCTTC. Protein: CSSSTGGAEGYTF.

This chain connects TRBV12-3 or TRBV12-4 to TRBJ2-3; D gene uncertain. The CDR3 contains 14 residues. V was clipped by 7 bases and J by 1 base, with 12 bases between them. CDR3 sequence reads: CASTRPRGTDTQYF. The CDR3 DNA is TGTGCCAGCACTCGGCCACGAGGCACAGATACGCAGTATTTT.

This clonotype appeared a single time. The V call is TRBV28, the J call TRBJ2-5, with TRBD2 matching 8 bases. The J call may be wrong; the DNA end is better matched by TRBJ2-7. Germline assignment: CDR1 MDHEN and CDR2 SYDVKM. The CDR3 contains 15 residues. CDR3 nucleotides: TGTGCCAGCAGTCCCGTTGGTAGCGGGATCTACGAGCAGTACTTC. Its translation is CASSPVGSGIYEQYF.

This rearrangement joins TRBV28 to TRBJ2-3; possibly TRBD2 for D (5 bases). Germline values: CDR1 MDHEN, CDR2 SYDVKM. Trimming left V 6 bases short and J 2 bases short, with 15 bases between. The CDR3 consists of 15 residues. The DNA for the CDR3 is TGTGCCAGCAGCTTTGCGGACTCCCCCACAGATACGCAGTATTTT. It specifies CASSFADSPTDTQYF.

The chain links TRBV10-3 to TRBJ2-5; D gene unclear. Trimming removed 7 bases at V and 2 bases at J, with 8 bases between. This CDR3 has 12 amino acids. Per the germline V gene, CDR1 is ENHRY and CDR2 is SYGVKD. CDR3 sequence reads: CAIKQDQETQYF. In nucleotides, the CDR3 is TGTGCCATCAAACAAGATCAAGAGACCCAGTACTTC.

In DNA form, the CDR3 reads TGTGCCATCAGTGAAATTGAGAGGGGAGGAGATGAGCAGTTCTTC. The encoded protein is CAISEIERGGDEQFF. This chain joins TRBV10-3 and TRBJ2-1, with a tentative D call TRBD2 (6 bases). CDR3 size: 15 residues. Germline CDR1 reads ENHRY; CDR2 reads SYGVKD. V lost 3 bases, J lost 8 bases, and 17 bases lay in between.

The V gene is TRBV18, the J gene TRBJ2-5; TRBD2 matches at 13 bases. The trim removed 4 bases at V and 2 bases at J, leaving 1 base unmatched. Looked up from germline, CDR1 is KGHSH and CDR2 is LQKENI. The CDR3 is 15 amino acids. This CDR3 is CASSRTSGGQETQYF. CDR3 bases: TGTGCCAGCTCACGGACTAGCGGGGGACAAGAGACCCAGTACTTC.

In its sample, this clonotype was seen a few times. The chain employs TRBV29-1 and TRBJ1-2; D may be TRBD1 (5 bases). Germline V gene sequence: CDR1 SQVTM, CDR2 ANQGSEA. This CDR3 has 12 residues. The V gene lost 3 bases and the J gene lost 4 bases, with 9 bases spanning the gap. For the CDR3, the DNA is TGCAGCGTTGAGGGGGAAGGCTATGGCTACACCTTC. Residues: CSVEGEGYGYTF. Filled out from reference TRBV29-1 and TRBJ1-2, the complete variable domain reads SAVISQKPSRDICQRGTSLTIQCQVDSQVTMMFWYRQQPGQSLTLIATANQGSEATYESGFVIDKFPISRPNLTFSTLTVSNMSPEDSSIYLCSVEGEGYGYTFGSGTRLTVV.

The rearrangement joins TRBV28 to TRBJ2-7, with TRBD2 matching over 9 bases. The germline V gene has CDR1 MDHEN and CDR2 SYDVKM. The length of the CDR3 is 15 residues. Trimming at V came to 6 bases and at J to 0 bases, leaving 6 bases not matched to a gene. The CDR3, as DNA: TGTGCCAGCAGCCCTAGCGGGGTATTCTCCTACGAGCAGTACTTC. Protein: CASSPSGVFSYEQYF. The full variable domain, completed using reference TRBV28 and TRBJ2-7, is DVKVTQSSRYLVKRTGEKVFLECVQDMDHENMFWYRQDPGLGLRLIYFSYDVKMKEKGDIPEGYSVSREKKERFSLILESASTNQTSMYLCASSPSGVFSYEQYFGPGTRLTVT.

The chain employs TRBV7-9 and TRBJ1-6; 9 nucleotides agree with TRBD1. The germline V gene has CDR1 SEHNR and CDR2 FQNEAQ (reference sequence). The CDR3 consists of 15 residues. J gave up 7 bases and V 3 bases, and 4 bases lay outside the gene matches. The CDR3 here is CASSLAGQGNSPLHF. The CDR3 DNA follows: TGTGCCAGCAGCTTGGCGGGACAGGGCAATTCACCCCTCCACTTT.

This clonotype turned up a few times. The chain combines TRBV2 with TRBJ2-1, with D uncertain. Germline lookup yields CDR1 SNHLY and CDR2 FYNNEI. The V end was cut by 3 bases, the J end by 15 bases, with 12 bases between. The CDR3 covers 11 residues. This CDR3 reads CASSDFGPAFF. The CDR3 region has the DNA TGTGCCAGCAGTGACTTTGGTCCGGCGTTCTTC.

This clonotype has more than one count but fewer than ten. This chain uses TRBV7-2 with TRBJ1-2; TRBD1 might be the D (6 bases). CDR3 length equals 15 residues. Germline CDR1 SGHTA, CDR2 FQGNSA. With 5 bases removed from V and 2 bases from J, the gap between germline ends came to 15 bases. The CDR3 is CASSQNGGPNYGYTF. The CDR3 DNA follows: TGTGCCAGCAGCCAAAATGGGGGGCCGAACTATGGCTACACCTTC.

This CDR3 reads CAIRGPAEDTQYF. The CDR3 nucleotides are TGTGCCATCAGGGGCCCGGCGGAAGATACGCAGTATTTT. This rearrangement joins TRBV10-3 to TRBJ2-3; D is unclear. The CDR3 has 13 residues. Trimming shortened V by 6 bases and J by 5 bases, and 12 bases separated the two germline ends. CDR1 is ENHRY, CDR2 SYGVKD, per germline.

This chain joins TRBV10-3 and TRBJ2-7; D tentatively fits TRBD1 or TRBD2 (6 bases each). Trimming took off 3 bases at V and 5 bases at J, with 11 bases between the two ends. The CDR3 contains 13 residues. Germline-derived CDR1 and CDR2 are ENHRY and SYGVKD. In DNA, the CDR3 is TGTGCCATCAGTGACTACAGGGAGGACGAGCAGTACTTC. Translated: CAISDYREDEQYF.

The chain recombines TRBV10-3 with TRBJ2-3, with D perhaps matching TRBD1 or TRBD2 (5 bases each). Trimming removed 6 bases at V and 3 bases at J, with 16 bases between. The CDR3 extends over 15 amino acids. Germline-derived CDR1 and CDR2 are ENHRY and SYGVKD. The CDR3 loop is CAISQGSGGTDTQYF. The CDR3 DNA sequence: TGTGCCATCAGCCAAGGGAGTGGGGGAACAGATACGCAGTATTTT.

This rearrangement joins TRBV7-2 to TRBJ2-3; D remains ambiguous. The V and J ends lost 4 bases and 4 bases respectively, with 12 bases between them. The V gene's germline CDR1 is SGHTA and CDR2 FQGNSA. This CDR3 has 14 amino acids. The CDR3 bases are TGTGCCAGCAGCTCCATAGGACGATCAGATACGCAGTATTTT. Its translation is CASSSIGRSDTQYF.

CDR3 nucleotide sequence: TGCGCCAGCAAAATCATCCCCAGCCAAGAGACCCAGTACTTC. Protein sequence: CASKIIPSQETQYF. The chain combines TRBV5-1 with TRBJ2-5; D unresolved. Germline V lookup: CDR1 SGHRS, CDR2 YFSETQ. V was shortened by 6 bases and J by 1 base, with 13 bases between the two germline ends. CDR3 length: 14 amino acids.

The chain combines TRBV10-2 with TRBJ2-6; D not resolved. From germline, CDR1 is WSHSY and CDR2 SAAADI. The CDR3 consists of 20 residues. V was trimmed by 8 bases and J by 2 bases, leaving 28 bases between them. CDR3 bases: TGCGCCAGCTTCCAAGGCATAATGGCAGGAAACCTGCCTGGGGCCAACGTCCTGACTTTC. Protein sequence: CASFQGIMAGNLPGANVLTF.

The rearrangement joins TRBV20-1 to TRBJ1-6, with a possible D match to TRBD1 (5 bases). Trimming stripped 6 bases from V and 10 bases from J, with 13 bases between. The germline V gene has CDR1 DFQATT and CDR2 SNEGSKA (reference sequence). The CDR3 loop spans 12 amino acids. CDR3 protein: CSAPGGNSPLHF. As DNA, the CDR3 is TGCAGTGCCCCGGGGGGGAACTCACCCCTCCACTTT.

The CDR3 spells CASSVVPVSTDTQYF. CDR3 in DNA: TGTGCCAGCAGCGTAGTGCCGGTTAGCACAGATACGCAGTATTTT. This chain connects TRBV9 to TRBJ2-3; the D is unclear. V dropped 0 bases and J dropped 0 bases, with 8 bases sitting between them. CDR1 SGDLS and CDR2 YYNGEE come from the germline V gene. This CDR3 spans 15 amino acids.

The CDR3 DNA is TGTGCCAGCAGCGCCCCCTTTGATTCGGGGGGGCTTACAGATACGCAGTATTTT. It specifies CASSAPFDSGGLTDTQYF. V is TRBV9 and J is TRBJ2-3; 8 bases are shared with TRBD2. V shed 3 bases and J 3 bases; nucleotides not matched to a gene: 15. Per the germline V gene, CDR1 is SGDLS and CDR2 is YYNGEE. The CDR3 spans 18 residues.